A single sample is the source of the 5 T cell receptor beta chains below, sequenced in a study of T cell repertoires in cytomegalovirus infection. TCRdb called the reads again in MiXCR, with one record for every CDR3 protein. In the table there are over 150,000 distinct CDR3 sequences, roughly 19% of which are singletons. Material for sequencing was PBMCs. The receptors stem from a human donor in good health (CMV status not recorded). Some clones in this sample may be carry-over from other donors' samples.

V and J are TRBV19 and TRBJ1-6; 7 bases agree with TRBD1. The V segment lost 6 bases and the J segment 9 bases; nucleotides outside the gene matches: 8. Germline V gene data show CDR1 as LNHDA and CDR2 as SQIVND (reference sequence). The CDR3 extends over 14 amino acids. The DNA of the CDR3 is TGTGCCAGTAGCGTTGACAGGGAGGCTTCACCCCTCCACTTT. It codes for CASSVDREASPLHF.

The chain employs TRBV12-3 or TRBV12-4 and TRBJ1-1, with TRBD1 identical over 7 bases. CDR3 length: 14 residues. With V trimmed by 6 bases and J by 5 bases, 9 bases remained unmatched. This CDR3 reads CASRSDRLGTEAFF. The CDR3 region has the DNA TGTGCCAGCAGATCGGACAGGCTGGGAACTGAAGCTTTCTTT.

This clonotype was seen many times. The chain couples TRBV7-2 to TRBJ1-6; 7 nucleotides match TRBD1. Germline-derived CDR1 and CDR2 are SGHTA and FQGNSA. J gave up 10 bases and V 5 bases, and 14 bases lay outside the gene matches. The CDR3 contains 16 residues. As DNA, the CDR3 is TGTGCCAGCAGCCAAGACAGGGTGCTGAATTCGTCACCCCTCCACTTT. Translated: CASSQDRVLNSSPLHF.

This clonotype was counted a few times. The rearrangement links TRBV7-9 to TRBJ2-1, with TRBD1 as a possible D gene (6 bases). The V and J ends lost 4 bases and 8 bases respectively, with 12 bases between them. The CDR3 has 13 amino acids. The V gene's germline CDR1 is SEHNR and CDR2 FQNEAQ (reference sequence). The CDR3 sequence is CASSSWGLDEQFF. The CDR3 DNA reads as TGTGCCAGCAGCTCCTGGGGGCTGGATGAGCAGTTCTTC. The entire variable domain, with the rest obtained from reference TRBV7-9 and TRBJ2-1, is as follows: DTGVSQNPRHKITKRGQNVTFRCDPISEHNRLYWYRQTLGQGPEFLTYFQNEAQLEKSRLLSDRFSAERPKGSFSTLEIQRTEQGDSAMYLCASSSWGLDEQFFGPGTRLTVL.

Only a few counts were recorded for this clonotype. The chain uses TRBV14 and TRBJ1-1; D ambiguous. There are 13 residues in the CDR3. The ends were cut back, 0 bases at V and 5 bases at J, with 7 bases in the middle. The germline V gene encodes CDR1 SGHDN and CDR2 FVKESK. CDR3 sequence: CASSQETGTEAFF. CDR3 nucleotide sequence: TGTGCCAGCAGCCAAGAGACTGGGACTGAAGCTTTCTTT.